The sequence of this T cell receptor (beta chain) was determined in a study of T cells in Graves' hyperthyroidism and ophthalmopathy. Study summary: Peripheral blood was acquired at first diagnosis, ahead of any therapy whatsoever.

Study conclusions and caveats: Peripheral blood also featured most of the thyroid clonotypes expanded above 0.001.

Regions amplified from RNA transcripts were the TCR beta CDR3 regions. The HTBI primer set drove a first-round RT-PCR of the TCR CDR3. TCRdb called the multiplex PCR reads again in MiXCR, with one record for every CDR3 protein. The sample shows fewer than 650,000 distinct CDR3 sequences, around 14% of them seen only once. Exclusion followed for patients with uncontrolled infection, other autoimmune disease, pregnancy or lactation. The PBMCs were taken from over 9.5 ml of fresh peripheral blood. The CDR3 is 14 amino acids. The V end was cut by 8 bases, the J end by 6 bases, with 19 bases between. CDR1 MDHEN and CDR2 SYDVKM come from the germline V gene. Ten or more counts support this clonotype. What it binds is not known.

Sequencing input: blood. The chain joins TRBV28 to TRBJ1-2; a weak D match, TRBD1 (5 bases). This TCR derives from a woman aged 18 to 35 with Graves' ophthalmopathy. The CDR3 DNA is TGTGCCAGCGCCTACTACAGGCGGGGAGATGGCTACACCTTC. Its protein product is CASAYYRRGDGYTF.